This T cell receptor beta chain was recorded in a study of cytomegalovirus exposure and HLA in healthy donors. Germline V gives CDR1 MNHEY, CDR2 SVGAGI. There are 16 residues in the CDR3. V shed 4 bases and J shed 0 bases, with 16 bases lying between them. Vbeta (60) and Jbeta (13) primers were used in the PCR. Profiled with immunoSEQ multiplex PCR; TCRdb holds only in-frame clones, not every one. The table records around 99,000 clones, roughly 71% of them present only once. The V gene is TRBV6-5, the J gene TRBJ2-7; possible D gene TRBD1, 5 bases. The origin of this receptor is a woman in her 70s in good health and CMV-seropositive. Sample: PBMCs. DNA of the CDR3: TGTGCCAGCAGTTCCCGCTCCGCAGGGCACTCCTACGAGCAGTACTTC. It encodes CASSSRSAGHSYEQYF.